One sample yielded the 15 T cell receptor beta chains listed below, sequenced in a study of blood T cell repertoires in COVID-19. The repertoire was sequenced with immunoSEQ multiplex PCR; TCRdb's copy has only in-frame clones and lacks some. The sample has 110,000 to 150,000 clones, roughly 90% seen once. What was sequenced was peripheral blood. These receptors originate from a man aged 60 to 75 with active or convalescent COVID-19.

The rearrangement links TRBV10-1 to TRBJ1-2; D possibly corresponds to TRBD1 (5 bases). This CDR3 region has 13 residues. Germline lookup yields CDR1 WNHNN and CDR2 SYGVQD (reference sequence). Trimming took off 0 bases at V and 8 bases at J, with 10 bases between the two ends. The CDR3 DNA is TGCGCCAGCAGTGAGTCGAAGGGGCAAGGCTACACCTTC. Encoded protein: CASSESKGQGYTF.

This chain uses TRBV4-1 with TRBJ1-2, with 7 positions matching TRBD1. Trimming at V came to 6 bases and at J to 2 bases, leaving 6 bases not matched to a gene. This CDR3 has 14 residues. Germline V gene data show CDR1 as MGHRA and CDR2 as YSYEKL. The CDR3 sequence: CASSQEQGNYGYTF. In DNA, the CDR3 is TGCGCCAGCAGTCAGGAACAGGGGAACTATGGCTACACCTTC.

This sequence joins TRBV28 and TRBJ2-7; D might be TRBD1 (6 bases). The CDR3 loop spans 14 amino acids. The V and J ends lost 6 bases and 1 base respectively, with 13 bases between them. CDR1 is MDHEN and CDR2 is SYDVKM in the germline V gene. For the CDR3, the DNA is TGTGCCAGCAGAAAGGGGGTGGGATCCTACGAGCAGTACTTC. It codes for CASRKGVGSYEQYF.

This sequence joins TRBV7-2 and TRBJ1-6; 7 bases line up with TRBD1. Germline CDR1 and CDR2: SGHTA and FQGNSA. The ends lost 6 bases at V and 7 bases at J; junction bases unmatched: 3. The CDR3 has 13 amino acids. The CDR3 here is CASRQGFNSPLHF. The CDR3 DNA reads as TGTGCCAGCAGACAGGGGTTCAATTCACCCCTCCACTTT.

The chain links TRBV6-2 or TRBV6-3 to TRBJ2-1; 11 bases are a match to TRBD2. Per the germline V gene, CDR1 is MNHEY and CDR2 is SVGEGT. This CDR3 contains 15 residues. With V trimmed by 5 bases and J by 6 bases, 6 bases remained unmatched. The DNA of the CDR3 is TGTGCCAGCAGTCGCACTAGCGGGGGCGGCAATGAGCAGTTCTTC. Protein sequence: CASSRTSGGGNEQFF.

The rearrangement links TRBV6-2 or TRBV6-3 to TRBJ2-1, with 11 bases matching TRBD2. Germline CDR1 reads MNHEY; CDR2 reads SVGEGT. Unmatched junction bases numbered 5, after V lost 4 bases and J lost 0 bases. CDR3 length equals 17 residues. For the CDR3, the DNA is TGTGCCAGCAGTTCTCCTAGCGGGGGGCCCTCCTACAATGAGCAGTTCTTC. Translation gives CASSSPSGGPSYNEQFF.

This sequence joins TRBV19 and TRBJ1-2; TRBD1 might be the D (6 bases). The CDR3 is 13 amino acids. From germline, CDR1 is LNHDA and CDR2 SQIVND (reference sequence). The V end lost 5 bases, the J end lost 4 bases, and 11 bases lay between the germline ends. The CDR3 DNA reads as TGTGCCAGTAGTGACAGGACGGTCTATGGCTACACCTTC. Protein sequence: CASSDRTVYGYTF.

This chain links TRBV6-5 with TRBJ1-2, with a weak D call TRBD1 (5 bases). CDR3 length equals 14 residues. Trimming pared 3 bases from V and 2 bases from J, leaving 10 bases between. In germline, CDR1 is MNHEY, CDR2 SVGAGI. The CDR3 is CASSYRQPNYGYTF. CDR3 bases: TGTGCCAGCAGTTATAGACAGCCGAACTATGGCTACACCTTC.

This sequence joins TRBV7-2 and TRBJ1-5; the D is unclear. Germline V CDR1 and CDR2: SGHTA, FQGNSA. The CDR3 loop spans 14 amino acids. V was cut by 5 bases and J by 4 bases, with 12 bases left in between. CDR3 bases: TGTGCCAGCAGCCTTTTGGGAGATAATCAGCCCCAGCATTTT. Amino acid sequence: CASSLLGDNQPQHF. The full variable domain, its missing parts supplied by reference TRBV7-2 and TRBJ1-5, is GAGVSQSPSNKVTEKGKDVELRCDPISGHTALYWYRQSLGQGLEFLIYFQGNSAPDKSGLPSDRFSAERTGGSVSTLTIQRTQQEDSAVYLCASSLLGDNQPQHFGDGTRLSIL.

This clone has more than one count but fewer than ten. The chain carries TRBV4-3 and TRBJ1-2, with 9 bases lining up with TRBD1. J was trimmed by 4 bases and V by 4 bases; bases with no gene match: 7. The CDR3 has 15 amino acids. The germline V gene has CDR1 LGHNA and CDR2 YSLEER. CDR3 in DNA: TGCGCCAGCAGCCCATTCGTGGGACAGGGCTATGGCTACACCTTC. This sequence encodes CASSPFVGQGYGYTF.

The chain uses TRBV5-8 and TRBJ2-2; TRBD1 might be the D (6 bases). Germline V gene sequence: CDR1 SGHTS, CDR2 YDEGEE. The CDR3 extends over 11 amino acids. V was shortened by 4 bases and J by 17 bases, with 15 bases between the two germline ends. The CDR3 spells CASSEYRVPFF. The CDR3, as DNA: TGTGCCAGCAGCGAGTACAGGGTACCATTTTTT.

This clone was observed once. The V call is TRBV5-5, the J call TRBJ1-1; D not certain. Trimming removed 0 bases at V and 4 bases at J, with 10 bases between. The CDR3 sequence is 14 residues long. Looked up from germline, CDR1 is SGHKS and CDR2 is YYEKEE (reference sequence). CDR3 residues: CASSLDPRGTEAFF. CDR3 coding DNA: TGTGCCAGCAGCTTGGACCCGCGGGGCACTGAAGCTTTCTTT.

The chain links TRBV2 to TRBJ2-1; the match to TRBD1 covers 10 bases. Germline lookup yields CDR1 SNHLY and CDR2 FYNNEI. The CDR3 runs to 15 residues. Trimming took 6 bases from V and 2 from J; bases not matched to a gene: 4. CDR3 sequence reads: CASSETGGTYNEQFF. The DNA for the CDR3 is TGTGCCAGCAGCGAGACAGGGGGCACCTACAATGAGCAGTTCTTC. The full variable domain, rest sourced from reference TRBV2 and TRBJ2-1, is EPEVTQTPSHQVTQMGQEVILRCVPISNHLYFYWYRQILGQKVEFLVSFYNNEISEKSEIFDDQFSVERPDGSNFTLKIRSTKLEDSAMYFCASSETGGTYNEQFFGPGTRLTVL.

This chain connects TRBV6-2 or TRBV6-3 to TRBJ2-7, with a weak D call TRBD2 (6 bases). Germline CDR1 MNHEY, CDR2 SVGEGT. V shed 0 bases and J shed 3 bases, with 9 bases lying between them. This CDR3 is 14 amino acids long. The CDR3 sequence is CASSYSGGGYEQYF. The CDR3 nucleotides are TGTGCCAGCAGTTACTCGGGGGGAGGCTACGAGCAGTACTTC.

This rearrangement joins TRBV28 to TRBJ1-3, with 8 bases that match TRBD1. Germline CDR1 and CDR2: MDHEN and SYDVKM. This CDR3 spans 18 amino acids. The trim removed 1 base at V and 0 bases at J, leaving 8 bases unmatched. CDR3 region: CASSLLEQGVSSGNTIYF. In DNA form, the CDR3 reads TGTGCCAGCAGTTTATTGGAACAGGGGGTGAGCTCTGGAAACACCATATATTTT. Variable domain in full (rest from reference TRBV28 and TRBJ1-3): DVKVTQSSRYLVKRTGEKVFLECVQDMDHENMFWYRQDPGLGLRLIYFSYDVKMKEKGDIPEGYSVSREKKERFSLILESASTNQTSMYLCASSLLEQGVSSGNTIYFGEGSWLTVV.